The sequence of this TCR beta chain was determined in a study of OX40 agonist ivuxolimab in advanced cancers. Libraries were prepared by immunoSEQ multiplex PCR; TCRdb keeps only in-frame clonotypes and omits some of them. Altogether 10,000 to 15,000 clones are present, 80% being singletons, with the ten largest covering 27%. The germline V and J ends were trimmed by 1 base and 0 bases, with 19 bases remaining between them. The germline V gene has CDR1 WSHSY and CDR2 SAAADI. CDR3 length: 19 residues. V gene TRBV10-2 combines with J gene TRBJ2-1; D unclear. Sample: CD4+ or CD8+ T cells sorted from blood, taken in a trial of the OX40 agonist ivuxolimab. The sequence was obtained from an adult with an advanced solid tumor such as melanoma, head and neck, liver or kidney cancer. The CDR3 coding sequence is TGCGCCAGCAGTGAGTATCCTAGATGGTCCCCAAGCTCCTACAATGAGCAGTTCTTC. The encoded protein is CASSEYPRWSPSSYNEQFF.